This T cell receptor (beta chain) was documented in a study of response to subunit inactivated influenza vaccine. Comment on this clonotype: Its antigen is not identified.

Study-level findings and limits: Seasonal influenza vaccination, on each occasion, was suggested by the authors to recruit few new T cells.

Using its own MiXCR run on the RT-PCR reads, TCRdb lists one record per CDR3 protein. The table has a few hundred thousand distinct CDR3 sequences, approximately 15% seen once. Germline loops: CDR1 SGHVS, CDR2 FQNEAQ. V was clipped by 5 bases and J by 2 bases, with 17 bases between them. This CDR3 has 16 amino acids. The rearrangement joins TRBV7-8 to TRBJ2-3, with D perhaps given as TRBD1 or TRBD2 (6 bases each). The receptor was derived from a middle-aged man who received an inactivated influenza vaccine. The starting material was PBMCs from blood, obtained roughly 12 days after vaccination. CDR3: CASSPLRWGATDTQYF. The CDR3 DNA follows: TGTGCCAGCAGCCCCCTCAGGTGGGGGGCCACAGATACGCAGTATTTT.